This entry lists 8 T cell receptor beta chains sequenced from one sample in a study of T-cell reconstitution after alpha-beta-depleted transplantation in children. Unique molecular identifiers tagged the TCRbeta library. Via MiXCR, TCRdb re-called the PCR reads, giving one row per CDR3 protein. The sample holds hundreds of thousands of distinct CDR3 sequences, approximately 15% seen once. Sequencing was performed on PBMCs from the stem cell graft donor, taken from the stem cell graft. Receptors originate from a human donor who donated a stem cell graft to a child with acute myeloid leukemia.

The CDR3 protein is CASSYGRTEAFF. The CDR3 nucleotides read TGTGCCAGCAGTTATGGACGCACTGAAGCTTTCTTT. The chain recombines TRBV12-3 or TRBV12-4 with TRBJ1-1; D is undetermined. The V gene lost 4 bases and the J gene lost 4 bases, with 7 bases spanning the gap. This CDR3 is 12 amino acids long.

This clonotype was seen at least ten times. The chain uses TRBV20-1 and TRBJ1-5, with D tentatively TRBD1 (5 bases). V was clipped by 5 bases and J by 4 bases, with 12 bases between them. This CDR3 contains 13 residues. Germline loops: CDR1 DFQATT, CDR2 SNEGSKA (reference sequence). The chain's CDR3 is CSAHGQGNQPQHF. The CDR3 DNA reads as TGCAGTGCTCACGGTCAGGGAAATCAGCCCCAGCATTTT.

The gene calls are TRBV18 and TRBJ1-1, with TRBD1 identical over 9 bases. The CDR3 runs 16 residues. Trimming at V came to 2 bases and at J to 1 base, leaving 5 bases not matched to a gene. Germline CDR1 KGHSH, CDR2 LQKENI. The CDR3 loop reads CASSPAGQGANTEAFF. The CDR3 nucleotides read TGTGCCAGCTCACCAGCGGGACAGGGAGCGAACACTGAAGCTTTCTTT.

Ten or more counts support this clonotype. This chain connects TRBV28 to TRBJ1-1; 8 bases line up with TRBD1. Unmatched junction bases numbered 4, after V lost 6 bases and J lost 4 bases. Germline lookup yields CDR1 MDHEN and CDR2 SYDVKM. This CDR3 comprises 13 residues. DNA of the CDR3: TGTGCCAGCAGGTCTCAGGGGGCCACTGAAGCTTTCTTT. Translation gives CASRSQGATEAFF.

This clonotype has ten or more counts. The chain has TRBV20-1 and TRBJ2-1, with TRBD2 as a possible D gene (6 bases). Germline CDR1 DFQATT, CDR2 SNEGSKA (reference sequence). V lost 0 bases to trimming and J lost 0 bases, with 15 bases between them. The CDR3 spans 17 residues. CDR3 sequence reads: CSARDKVGGSSYNEQFF. CDR3 coding DNA: TGCAGTGCTAGAGATAAGGTGGGGGGAAGCTCCTACAATGAGCAGTTCTTC.

The chain carries TRBV20-1 and TRBJ2-5; 7 positions agree with TRBD2. With 3 bases clipped from V and 2 bases from J, the junction kept 6 bases outside the gene matches. Germline V gene sequence: CDR1 DFQATT, CDR2 SNEGSKA (reference sequence). The CDR3 runs 14 residues. The DNA for the CDR3 is TGCAGTGCTAGTACCGGGACTATGCAAGAGACCCAGTACTTC. Its translation: CSASTGTMQETQYF.

This clonotype was picked up a small number of times. The rearrangement uses TRBV20-1 and TRBJ2-2; 8 bases agree with TRBD2. This CDR3 has 15 amino acids. The trim removed 3 bases at V and 4 bases at J, leaving 7 bases unmatched. Germline-derived CDR1 and CDR2 are DFQATT and SNEGSKA (reference sequence). For the CDR3, the DNA is TGCAGTGCTAGCGGGTCCGCGGGGGGCACCGGGGAGCTGTTTTTT. This codes for CSASGSAGGTGELFF.

This clonotype was recorded many times. The gene calls are TRBV4-2 and TRBJ2-1; 8 bases match TRBD1. V lost 2 bases to trimming and J lost 8 bases; unmatched junction nucleotides: 5. From germline, CDR1 is LGHNA and CDR2 YNFKEQ. This CDR3 is built from 14 residues. CDR3 in DNA: TGTGCCAGCAGCCAACCCGGACAGGGCCATGAGCAGTTCTTC. Its protein product is CASSQPGQGHEQFF.